This T cell receptor beta chain was obtained from a study of cytomegalovirus exposure and HLA in healthy donors. Broader study findings: Most subjects had HLA-A and HLA-B alleles reportedly predicted accurately by TCR beta sequences. V segments that were indistinguishable, TRBV6-2 and TRBV6-3 among them, were omitted from analysis.

The PCR employed 60 Vbeta primers together with 13 Jbeta primers. In the original processing: There were some 87 million unique TCR beta chains by a later count, and approximately 10 million of them were shared. Method: immunoSEQ multiplex PCR; TCRdb's copy keeps in-frame clones and lacks some. V, J and clone size derive from that table, while D and trimming were established from the DNA sequence. Here the sample spans about 160,000 clones, 65% to 85% being singletons. Nominally healthy donors provided the samples, though records likely missed some immune exposures. Worth noting for this clone: Its antigen is unknown.

The V gene's germline CDR1 is SGHRS and CDR2 YFSETQ. Deletions cut 3 bases from V and 1 base from J, with 13 bases between. This CDR3 region has 15 residues. The sequenced sample consisted of PBMCs. The V and J genes are TRBV5-1 and TRBJ1-1; possibly TRBD1 for D (5 bases). The clonotype was recovered from a woman between 45 and 60 years old in good health and CMV-seropositive. CDR3 nucleotides: TGCGCCAGCAGCTCCCTCCCTGACAGGAACACTGAAGCTTTCTTT. This translates into CASSSLPDRNTEAFF.